These 27 T cell receptor beta chains were all obtained from the same sample, sequenced in a study of blood T cell repertoires in COVID-19 (dated by TCRdb to 2018 to 2020). Libraries came from the immunoSEQ multiplex PCR assay. Drawn from immuneACCESS, this table holds only the in-frame rearrangements with V and J called that TCRdb kept. Clones are partly lost; checked studies trace under half to an unresolved V gene and leave the rest unexplained. Across this sample there are some 200,000 clones, with around 90% seen only once. The ten most abundant clones make up approximately 8.2% of the sample. Sequenced material: PBMCs or T cells enriched from blood (not recorded which). The receptor set was obtained from a woman in her late teens or twenties who had recovered from COVID-19.

This clone was seen a handful of times. This chain uses TRBV4-2 with TRBJ1-1; 8 positions agree with TRBD1. Germline lookup yields CDR1 LGHNA and CDR2 YNFKEQ. CDR3 length: 14 residues. V was pared by 1 base and J by 8 bases, with 6 bases of the junction left unmatched. The CDR3: CASSQVSGQGEAFF. DNA for the CDR3: TGTGCCAGCAGCCAAGTAAGCGGACAGGGCGAAGCTTTCTTT.

CDR3 loop: CASSARDTNSGANVLTF. In nucleotides, the CDR3 is TGTGCCAGCAGTGCCCGGGACACCAACTCTGGGGCCAACGTCCTGACTTTC. This chain links TRBV25-1 with TRBJ2-6, with D tentatively TRBD1 (6 bases). Trimming removed 4 bases from V and 0 bases from J, with 13 bases in between. The V gene's germline CDR1 is MGHDK and CDR2 SYGVNS. CDR3 size: 17 residues.

The rearrangement joins TRBV2 to TRBJ2-3; TRBD2 aligns across 7 bases. The V segment lost 8 bases and the J segment 4 bases; nucleotides outside the gene matches: 15. Germline CDR1 SNHLY, CDR2 FYNNEI. The CDR3 extends over 16 amino acids. The CDR3 sequence is CASSQVTSSYPDTQYF. The CDR3 DNA reads TGTGCCAGCTCCCAGGTGACTAGCTCATATCCAGATACGCAGTATTTT.

The chain uses TRBV6-1 and TRBJ2-7; 10 bases align to TRBD2. The CDR3 totals 15 residues. Germline assignment: CDR1 MNHNS and CDR2 SASEGT. With V trimmed by 2 bases and J by 3 bases, 4 bases remained unmatched. The CDR3 sequence: CASSEWPSGSYEQYF. CDR3 in DNA: TGTGCCAGCAGTGAATGGCCTAGCGGGAGCTACGAGCAGTACTTC.

The sample holds a few counts of this clone. This chain connects TRBV23-1 to TRBJ2-2; 8 bases are shared with TRBD1. TRBV23-1 has ORF status, its function being uncertain. The CDR3 extends over 23 amino acids. V lost 6 bases, J lost 4 bases, and 31 bases stayed unmatched. CDR3 residues: CASSRTTQPKWTGKGPSTGELFF. Written as DNA, the CDR3 is TGCGCCAGCAGCAGAACCACCCAGCCAAAATGGACAGGGAAGGGACCGAGCACCGGGGAGCTGTTTTTT.

This sequence joins TRBV5-4 and TRBJ2-2, with 9 bases matching TRBD1. Germline V gives CDR1 SGHNT, CDR2 YYREEE (reference sequence). CDR3 size: 16 residues. Trimming took 4 bases from V and 3 from J; bases not matched to a gene: 7. The CDR3 coding sequence is TGTGCCAGCAGCGGTCCGGGACAGGGTTACACCGGGGAGCTGTTTTTT. Translating gives CASSGPGQGYTGELFF.

The V gene is TRBV30, the J gene TRBJ1-1, with D unresolved. The V and J ends lost 4 bases and 4 bases respectively, with 16 bases between them. Germline values: CDR1 GTSNPN, CDR2 SVGIG (reference sequence). This CDR3 is 14 amino acids long. CDR3 sequence reads: CAWKGEGWGTEAFF. In nucleotides, the CDR3 is TGTGCCTGGAAGGGAGAGGGTTGGGGCACTGAAGCTTTCTTT.

This clone was observed a few times. This chain joins TRBV14 and TRBJ2-7, with D possibly being TRBD1 (6 bases). V was clipped by 4 bases and J by 2 bases, with 24 bases between them. This CDR3 contains 18 residues. The germline V gene has CDR1 SGHDN and CDR2 FVKESK. The CDR3 region has the DNA TGTGCCAGCAGCCCCGACCCAGCTACAGGGCTGGATCCCTACGAGCAGTACTTC. It is translated as CASSPDPATGLDPYEQYF. Filled out from reference TRBV14 and TRBJ2-7, the complete variable domain reads EAGVTQFPSHSVIEKGQTVTLRCDPISGHDNLYWYRRVMGKEIKFLLHFVKESKQDESGMPNNRFLAERTGGTYSTLKVQPAELEDSGVYFCASSPDPATGLDPYEQYFGPGTRLTVT.

The table lists this clone with a count of one. The chain joins TRBV25-1 to TRBJ2-1; the D gene is possibly TRBD1 (6 bases). CDR3 length: 12 amino acids. The germline gives CDR1 MGHDK, CDR2 SYGVNS. The V and J ends lost 7 bases and 4 bases respectively, with 8 bases between them. CDR3 protein: CASTGQYNEQFF. The CDR3, as DNA: TGTGCCAGCACTGGACAGTACAATGAGCAGTTCTTC.

This clone was counted a single time. The chain carries TRBV11-2 and TRBJ1-2; D is perhaps TRBD1 (5 bases). CDR3 size: 16 residues. The V end was cut by 5 bases, the J end by 4 bases, with 20 bases between. Germline V gene data show CDR1 as SGHAT and CDR2 as FQNNGV. Here the CDR3 DNA reads TGTGCCAGCAGCAAAGGAGGATGGGGGGTGAGCTATGGCTACACCTTC. Translation: CASSKGGWGVSYGYTF. The full variable domain, completed using reference TRBV11-2 and TRBJ1-2, is EAGVAQSPRYKIIEKRQSVAFWCNPISGHATLYWYQQILGQGPKLLIQFQNNGVVDDSQLPKDRFSAERLKGVDSTLKIQPAKLEDSAVYLCASSKGGWGVSYGYTFGSGTRLTVV.

The chain links TRBV2 to TRBJ1-5, with 8 bases lining up with TRBD1. The CDR3 runs to 15 residues. V was pared by 5 bases and J by 2 bases, with 5 bases of the junction left unmatched. In germline, CDR1 is SNHLY, CDR2 FYNNEI. CDR3 nucleotide sequence: TGTGCCAGCAGTTCAGGGGGCACGGGCAATCAGCCCCAGCATTTT. Encoded protein: CASSSGGTGNQPQHF. Supplemented by reference TRBV2 and TRBJ1-5, the full variable domain reads EPEVTQTPSHQVTQMGQEVILRCVPISNHLYFYWYRQILGQKVEFLVSFYNNEISEKSEIFDDQFSVERPDGSNFTLKIRSTKLEDSAMYFCASSSGGTGNQPQHFGDGTRLSIL.

V and J are TRBV2 and TRBJ1-2, with a weak D call TRBD1 (6 bases). This CDR3 is 15 amino acids long. Germline V lookup: CDR1 SNHLY, CDR2 FYNNEI. The V gene lost 7 bases and the J gene lost 2 bases, with 17 bases spanning the gap. This CDR3 is CASTTIRTANYGYTF. CDR3 sequence (DNA): TGTGCCAGCACCACGATTCGGACAGCCAACTATGGCTACACCTTC. The full variable domain, in which reference TRBV2 and TRBJ1-2 provide the parts outside the CDR3, is EPEVTQTPSHQVTQMGQEVILRCVPISNHLYFYWYRQILGQKVEFLVSFYNNEISEKSEIFDDQFSVERPDGSNFTLKIRSTKLEDSAMYFCASTTIRTANYGYTFGSGTRLTVV.

V is TRBV10-3 and J is TRBJ1-6; 9 bases are a match to TRBD1. With 11 bases clipped from V and 10 bases from J, the junction kept 9 bases outside the gene matches. The CDR3 covers 13 residues. The germline gives CDR1 ENHRY, CDR2 SYGVKD. DNA for the CDR3: TGTGCCTCCCGGGACAGGGAAGAGTCACCCCTCCACTTT. Translation: CASRDREESPLHF.

The V gene is TRBV7-3, the J gene TRBJ2-1; 9 nucleotides align to TRBD1. The V gene's germline CDR1 is SGHTA and CDR2 FQGTGA. Losses at the gene ends were 4 bases for V and 8 bases for J; bases not matched to a gene: 3. This CDR3 contains 13 residues. The CDR3 reads CASSWTGVDEQFF. As DNA, the CDR3 is TGTGCCAGCAGCTGGACAGGGGTCGATGAGCAGTTCTTC.

The chain joins TRBV19 to TRBJ2-5; 10 nucleotides line up with TRBD2. The CDR3 contains 15 residues. The junction had 9 bases not matched to a gene; V was cut back by 9 bases and J by 2 bases. CDR1 is LNHDA, CDR2 SQIVND, per germline (reference sequence). The CDR3 is CASGPTAGGQETQYF. CDR3 coding DNA: TGTGCCAGCGGCCCCACAGCGGGGGGGCAAGAGACCCAGTACTTC.

The rearrangement links TRBV10-3 to TRBJ1-6; 7 nucleotides agree with TRBD1. This CDR3 has 15 amino acids. Germline CDR1 is ENHRY and CDR2 is SYGVKD. The trim removed 3 bases at V and 5 bases at J, leaving 4 bases unmatched. The CDR3 DNA reads as TGTGCCATCAGTGATTTCGGGACAGATAATTCACCCCTCCACTTT. Protein sequence: CAISDFGTDNSPLHF.

This clone was recorded only once. The chain has TRBV15 and TRBJ2-3, with TRBD2 as a possible D gene (6 bases). Germline V gene sequence: CDR1 LNHNV, CDR2 YYDKDF (reference sequence). The ends were cut back, 11 bases at V and 2 bases at J, with 14 bases in the middle. CDR3 length: 13 amino acids. CDR3 protein: CASRGAPTDTQYF. CDR3 nucleotides: TGTGCCTCCCGCGGGGCCCCCACAGATACGCAGTATTTT. The variable domain in full, completed from reference TRBV15 and TRBJ2-3, reads DAMVIQNPRYQVTQFGKPVTLSCSQTLNHNVMYWYQQKSSQAPKLLFHYYDKDFNNEADTPDNFQSRRPNTSFCFLDIRSPGLGDTAMYLCASRGAPTDTQYFGPGTRLTVL.

The genes are TRBV9 and TRBJ1-2, with D maybe TRBD1 (6 bases). This CDR3 has 15 amino acids. The germline V gene encodes CDR1 SGDLS and CDR2 YYNGEE. V gave up 3 bases and J gave up 7 bases, with 19 bases separating them. The DNA for the CDR3 is TGTGCCAGCAGCGAAAGGGGGGGAAGCCGGGCTGGCTACACCTTC. Translation gives CASSERGGSRAGYTF.

This clone was recorded a few times. This rearrangement joins TRBV3-1 (or the pseudogene TRBV3-2) to TRBJ1-2; TRBD1 is a possible D gene (5 bases). V lost 0 bases and J 4 bases, leaving 12 bases between the germline ends. The CDR3 runs 15 residues. Germline assignment: CDR1 LGHDT and CDR2 YNNKEL (reference sequence). In DNA, the CDR3 is TGTGCCAGCAGCCAAGATTTTAGGCAGGGCTATGGCTACACCTTC. It specifies CASSQDFRQGYGYTF.

There are a few counts of this clone. J is TRBJ2-7 and V is TRBV12-3 or TRBV12-4, with D perhaps matching TRBD2 (6 bases). Trimming removed 5 bases from V and 4 bases from J, with 12 bases in between. This CDR3 is 13 amino acids long. The CDR3 loop is CASSGGAVYEQYF. The CDR3 DNA reads TGTGCCAGCAGTGGAGGGGCGGTATACGAGCAGTACTTC.

The chain employs TRBV6-2 or TRBV6-3 and TRBJ2-7; 7 bases match TRBD2. The CDR3 extends over 13 amino acids. With 5 bases clipped from V and 4 bases from J, the junction kept 5 bases outside the gene matches. Germline V lookup: CDR1 MNHEY, CDR2 SVGEGT. The CDR3 sequence is CASSLAELYEQYF. The CDR3 bases are TGTGCCAGCAGTCTAGCGGAGCTGTACGAGCAGTACTTC.

V and J are TRBV6-5 and TRBJ1-1; D remains unclear. Germline CDR1 reads MNHEY; CDR2 reads SVGAGI. CDR3 size: 12 residues. The ends were cut back, 8 bases at V and 0 bases at J, with 7 bases in the middle. The DNA for the CDR3 is TGTGCCAGCGATTACATGAACACTGAAGCTTTCTTT. Its protein product is CASDYMNTEAFF.

This chain links TRBV29-1 with TRBJ1-2; possible D gene TRBD1, 5 bases. This CDR3 has 16 amino acids. Germline V gene data show CDR1 as SQVTM and CDR2 as ANQGSEA. With 7 bases removed from V and 0 bases from J, the gap between germline ends came to 21 bases. The DNA of the CDR3 is TGCAGCGACCGTGTCAGGACACCTTTCGCTAACTATGGCTACACCTTC. Its translation is CSDRVRTPFANYGYTF.

The rearrangement links TRBV4-1 to TRBJ2-1, with TRBD2 matching 8 bases. CDR3 length: 15 residues. Germline CDR1 MGHRA, CDR2 YSYEKL. V dropped 4 bases and J dropped 4; count of bases not matched to a gene: 6. This CDR3 is CASSRKLADYNEQFF. In DNA, the CDR3 is TGCGCCAGCAGCCGGAAACTAGCGGATTACAATGAGCAGTTCTTC.

The J gene is TRBJ2-7, the V gene TRBV5-4, with TRBD1 as a possible D gene (6 bases). Germline loops: CDR1 SGHNT, CDR2 YYREEE (reference sequence). V shed 0 bases and J shed 3 bases, with 10 bases lying between them. The CDR3 consists of 14 residues. CDR3 coding DNA: TGTGCCAGCAGCTTGGATGCAGGGGTCTACGAGCAGTACTTC. Its protein product is CASSLDAGVYEQYF. Looking up the rest from reference TRBV5-4 and TRBJ2-7 gives the full variable domain: ETGVTQSPTHLIKTRGQQVTLRCSSQSGHNTVSWYQQALGQGPQFIFQYYREEENGRGNFPPRFSGLQFPNYSSELNVNALELDDSALYLCASSLDAGVYEQYFGPGTRLTVT.

The count of this clone is one. The chain joins TRBV4-1 to TRBJ2-5, with D unclear. Germline CDR1 is MGHRA and CDR2 is YSYEKL. The CDR3 is made up of 15 amino acids. Trimming took 3 bases from V and 3 from J, leaving 14 bases between them. The CDR3 protein is CASSQFSANKETQYF. CDR3 nucleotides: TGCGCCAGCAGCCAGTTCAGCGCGAATAAAGAGACCCAGTACTTC.

The J gene is TRBJ1-1, the V gene TRBV7-9, with a possible D match to TRBD1 (6 bases). From germline, CDR1 is SEHNR and CDR2 FQNEAQ (reference sequence). V lost 5 bases and J lost 0, with 16 bases in between. The CDR3 sequence is 16 residues long. The DNA of the CDR3 is TGTGCCAGCAGCCCCCGGGGCAGGGGTATGAACACTGAAGCTTTCTTT. This sequence encodes CASSPRGRGMNTEAFF.